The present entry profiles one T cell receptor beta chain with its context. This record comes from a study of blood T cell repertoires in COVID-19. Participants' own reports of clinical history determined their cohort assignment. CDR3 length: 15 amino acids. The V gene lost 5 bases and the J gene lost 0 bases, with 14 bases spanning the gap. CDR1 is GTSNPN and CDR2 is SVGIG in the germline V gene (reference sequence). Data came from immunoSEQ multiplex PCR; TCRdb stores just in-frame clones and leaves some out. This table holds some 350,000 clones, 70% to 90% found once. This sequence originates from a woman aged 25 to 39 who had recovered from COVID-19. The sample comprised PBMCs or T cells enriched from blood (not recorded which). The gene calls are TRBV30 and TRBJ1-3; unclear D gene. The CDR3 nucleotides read TGTGCCTGGGCCCTCCCCGGAGTCTCTGGAAACACCATATATTTT. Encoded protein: CAWALPGVSGNTIYF. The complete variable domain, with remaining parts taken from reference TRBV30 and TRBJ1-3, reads SQTIHQWPATLVQPVGSPLSLECTVEGTSNPNLYWYRQAAGRGLQLLFYSVGIGQISSEVPQNLSASRPQDRQFILSSKKLLLSDSGFYLCAWALPGVSGNTIYFGEGSWLTVV.